The 21 T cell receptor beta chains given below trace back to one sample, sequenced in a study of cytomegalovirus exposure and HLA in healthy donors. Data came from immunoSEQ multiplex PCR; TCRdb stores just in-frame clones and leaves some out. The data hold approximately 140,000 clones, with around 88% observed a single time. Source material: PBMCs. These receptors were collected from a woman younger than 35 in good health and CMV-seropositive.

This clone rates as medium-sized. The V call is TRBV5-1, the J call TRBJ2-7; maybe TRBD1 (5 bases). This CDR3 contains 13 residues. CDR1 is SGHRS, CDR2 YFSETQ, per germline. The ends were cut back, 4 bases at V and 0 bases at J, with 8 bases in the middle. CDR3 nucleotide sequence: TGCGCCAGCAGCCCCACAGGCTCCTACGAGCAGTACTTC. This sequence encodes CASSPTGSYEQYF.

The CDR3 reads CASSLAPMGQDPDGYTF. The DNA of the CDR3 is TGTGCCAGCAGCTTAGCGCCCATGGGACAGGACCCCGATGGCTACACCTTC. The chain couples TRBV7-2 to TRBJ1-2; TRBD1 agrees at 8 bases. V gave up 0 bases and J gave up 6 bases; unmatched junction bases: 12. This CDR3 is 17 amino acids long. In germline, CDR1 is SGHTA, CDR2 FQGNSA.

The chain joins TRBV19 to TRBJ1-5; tentative D call: TRBD1 (5 bases). V lost 8 bases to trimming and J lost 4 bases, with 12 bases between them. Per germline, CDR1 LNHDA and CDR2 SQIVND (reference sequence). The CDR3 contains 13 residues. The CDR3, as DNA: TGTGCCAGTGGGGCAGTCGTAAATCAGCCCCAGCATTTT. It specifies CASGAVVNQPQHF.

The chain joins TRBV6-1 to TRBJ2-4, with TRBD2 identical over 13 bases. J lost 9 bases, V lost 8 bases, and 10 bases had no gene match. CDR1 is MNHNS and CDR2 is SASEGT in the germline V gene. The CDR3 length is 15 residues. This chain's CDR3 is CASGLAGVGVRIQYF. CDR3 in DNA: TGTGCCAGCGGACTAGCGGGAGTAGGGGTGCGCATTCAGTACTTC.

The V and J genes are TRBV5-1 and TRBJ1-2, with D uncertain. The CDR3 consists of 11 residues. Trimming shortened V by 4 bases and J by 9 bases, and 10 bases separated the two germline ends. Looked up from germline, CDR1 is SGHRS and CDR2 is YFSETQ. CDR3 in DNA: TGCGCCAGCAGCAATGACGGGAGCTACACCTTC. The encoded protein is CASSNDGSYTF.

In DNA form, the CDR3 reads TGTGCCAGCAGTGAAGGGGGAGGGACTACCCTCAAGCAGTTCTTC. Translated: CASSEGGGTTLKQFF. The chain uses TRBV2 and TRBJ2-1; 7 bases line up with TRBD2. Germline V lookup: CDR1 SNHLY, CDR2 FYNNEI. The V segment lost 1 base and the J segment 11 bases; nucleotides outside the gene matches: 11. The CDR3 covers 15 residues.

The CDR3 loop reads CASSVSGTRSYEQYF. DNA of the CDR3: TGTGCCAGCAGCGTGAGCGGGACCCGATCCTACGAGCAGTACTTC. V is TRBV5-4 and J is TRBJ2-7; 7 bases fit TRBD2. J was trimmed by 1 base and V by 4 bases; bases with no gene match: 8. In germline, CDR1 is SGHNT, CDR2 YYREEE (reference sequence). The CDR3 contains 15 residues. Filled out from reference TRBV5-4 and TRBJ2-7, the complete variable domain reads ETGVTQSPTHLIKTRGQQVTLRCSSQSGHNTVSWYQQALGQGPQFIFQYYREEENGRGNFPPRFSGLQFPNYSSELNVNALELDDSALYLCASSVSGTRSYEQYFGPGTRLTVT.

The V and J genes are TRBV9 and TRBJ2-2; 7 positions agree with TRBD2. Germline trimming cut 2 bases from V and 2 bases from J; bases unmatched to any gene: 3. Germline V gene lookup returns CDR1 SGDLS and CDR2 YYNGEE. This CDR3 contains 15 residues. Here the CDR3 DNA reads TGTGCCAGCAGCGTGCTAGCGGCAAACACCGGGGAGCTGTTTTTT. Protein product: CASSVLAANTGELFF.

J is TRBJ1-1 and V is TRBV7-3, with D perhaps TRBD1 (5 bases). V lost 5 bases and J 1 base, leaving 8 bases between the germline ends. CDR3 length: 13 residues. CDR1 and CDR2 (germline): SGHTA, FQGTGA. The CDR3 loop reads CASSRDRNTEAFF. For the CDR3, the DNA is TGTGCCAGCAGCCGAGACAGGAACACTGAAGCTTTCTTT. Drawing the rest from reference TRBV7-3 and TRBJ1-1, the complete variable domain is GAGVSQTPSNKVTEKGKYVELRCDPISGHTALYWYRQSLGQGPEFLIYFQGTGAADDSGLPNDRFFAVRPEGSVSTLKIQRTERGDSAVYLCASSRDRNTEAFFGQGTRLTVV.

The chain has TRBV6-5 and TRBJ2-5, with unresolved D. Germline V lookup: CDR1 MNHEY, CDR2 SVGAGI. The V end was cut by 2 bases, the J end by 1 base, with 11 bases between. CDR3 length: 15 amino acids. The CDR3 region is CASSYTPTPQETQYF. CDR3 in DNA: TGTGCCAGCAGTTACACCCCTACCCCCCAAGAGACCCAGTACTTC.

The chain links TRBV5-5 to TRBJ2-1; the D gene is possibly TRBD2 (6 bases). This CDR3 is built from 14 residues. Trimming took off 2 bases at V and 7 bases at J, with 13 bases between the two ends. Germline V gives CDR1 SGHKS, CDR2 YYEKEE (reference sequence). The CDR3 DNA sequence: TGTGCCAGCAGCTTTGGGGTTCGGGGGAATGAGCAGTTCTTC. It yields the protein CASSFGVRGNEQFF.

This chain links TRBV28 with TRBJ2-5, with D possibly TRBD1 on 5 matching bases. The germline V gene encodes CDR1 MDHEN and CDR2 SYDVKM. The CDR3 runs to 12 residues. Trimming cost V 8 bases and J 1 base, with 8 bases left between them. The CDR3 bases are TGTGCCAGCGGGGCAGCCCAAGAGACCCAGTACTTC. This translates into CASGAAQETQYF.

J is TRBJ2-6 and V is TRBV28, with 7 positions matching TRBD1. This CDR3 spans 18 amino acids. The germline CDR1 and CDR2 sequences are MDHEN and SYDVKM. V lost 4 bases to trimming and J lost 0 bases; unmatched junction nucleotides: 9. Here the CDR3 reads CASSSGQVTTSGANVLTF. The CDR3 DNA reads TGTGCCAGCAGTTCTGGACAGGTTACTACCTCTGGGGCCAACGTCCTGACTTTC.

The V gene is TRBV5-1, the J gene TRBJ2-3; tentatively, D is TRBD2 (6 bases). The CDR3 consists of 15 residues. Germline CDR1 is SGHRS and CDR2 is YFSETQ. The V end lost 4 bases, the J end lost 1 base, and 13 bases lay between the germline ends. CDR3 sequence: CASSPRGTGTDTQYF. CDR3 DNA: TGCGCCAGCAGCCCGAGAGGGACTGGCACAGATACGCAGTATTTT. Drawing the rest from reference TRBV5-1 and TRBJ2-3, the complete variable domain is KAGVTQTPRYLIKTRGQQVTLSCSPISGHRSVSWYQQTPGQGLQFLFEYFSETQRNKGNFPGRFSGRQFSNSRSEMNVSTLELGDSALYLCASSPRGTGTDTQYFGPGTRLTVL.

The V gene is TRBV2, the J gene TRBJ1-5, with 7 nucleotides matching TRBD1. CDR1 and CDR2 from the germline V gene are SNHLY and FYNNEI. The junction had 3 bases not matched to a gene; V was cut back by 5 bases and J by 5 bases. This CDR3 is built from 13 residues. The CDR3 protein is CASSQDRDQPQHF. The CDR3 coding sequence is TGTGCCAGCAGTCAAGACAGGGATCAGCCCCAGCATTTT.

This clone was counted once. The chain uses TRBV28 and TRBJ1-4; D is perhaps TRBD1 (6 bases). The V end lost 6 bases, the J end lost 5 bases, and 22 bases lay between the germline ends. The CDR3 sequence is 17 residues long. Per germline, CDR1 MDHEN and CDR2 SYDVKM. The CDR3 loop is CASSRRDYITGNEKLFF. In DNA form, the CDR3 reads TGTGCCAGCAGCAGGCGCGACTACATTACAGGGAATGAAAAACTGTTTTTT.

This chain connects TRBV25-1 to TRBJ1-6, with TRBD1 as a possible D gene (6 bases). V was cut by 4 bases and J by 8 bases, with 15 bases left in between. The germline V gene encodes CDR1 MGHDK and CDR2 SYGVNS. The CDR3 is 15 residues long. The CDR3 DNA reads TGTGCCAGCAGTGTAGTGGGGACAAATCATTCACCCCTCCACTTT. It translates to CASSVVGTNHSPLHF.

The table lists this clone with a count of one. The CDR3 loop is CASSRSGLAGDVRKLEQYF. CDR3 coding DNA: TGTGCCAGTAGTCGCTCGGGACTAGCGGGGGACGTACGTAAGTTAGAGCAGTACTTC. The chain joins TRBV19 to TRBJ2-7; 14 positions match TRBD2. CDR1 LNHDA and CDR2 SQIVND come from the germline V gene (reference sequence). Unmatched junction bases numbered 19, after V lost 5 bases and J lost 7 bases. The CDR3 has 19 amino acids.

V usage is TRBV9 and J usage is TRBJ2-1; D unresolved. This CDR3 has 14 amino acids. Per the germline V gene, CDR1 is SGDLS and CDR2 is YYNGEE. V was shortened by 2 bases and J by 2 bases, with 8 bases between the two germline ends. DNA of the CDR3: TGTGCCAGCAGCGTTCTAGAAACCTACAATGAGCAGTTCTTC. It translates to CASSVLETYNEQFF. Full variable domain (remainder filled in from reference TRBV9 and TRBJ2-1): DSGVTQTPKHLITATGQRVTLRCSPRSGDLSVYWYQQSLDQGLQFLIQYYNGEERAKGNILERFSAQQFPDLHSELNLSSLELGDSALYFCASSVLETYNEQFFGPGTRLTVL.

The chain links TRBV9 to TRBJ2-2, with TRBD2 identical over 10 bases. V shed 3 bases and J 8 bases; nucleotides not matched to a gene: 13. CDR1 and CDR2 from the germline V gene are SGDLS and YYNGEE. The CDR3 loop spans 17 amino acids. For the CDR3, the DNA is TGTGCCAGCAGCGCCCGGACTAGCGGAGCCTTTGGGGGGGAGCTGTTTTTT. It specifies CASSARTSGAFGGELFF.

This sequence joins TRBV5-1 and TRBJ2-1; perhaps TRBD1 as D (5 bases). The V gene lost 4 bases and the J gene lost 4 bases, with 21 bases spanning the gap. Germline CDR1 reads SGHRS; CDR2 reads YFSETQ. The CDR3 has 17 residues. CDR3 sequence: CASSRTSGETGYNEQFF. Here the CDR3 DNA reads TGCGCCAGCAGCCGGACATCCGGAGAGACCGGATACAATGAGCAGTTCTTC.